The clone carrying this T cell receptor (beta chain) was found a few times. TCRdb independently ran MiXCR on the RT-PCR reads; one entry per CDR3 protein. This sample carries about 700,000 distinct CDR3 sequences, 14% of them seen once, and the ten largest clones take 3.6%. Trimming removed 7 bases from V and 7 bases from J, with 13 bases in between. The length of the CDR3 is 12 residues. Germline assignment: CDR1 MNHEY and CDR2 SVGEGT. The sequence was collected from a female donor in good health, serving as a healthy control. Sequences were obtained from memory CD4+ T cells from blood. The V call is TRBV6-2 or TRBV6-3, the J call TRBJ1-2; D perhaps matches TRBD1 (5 bases). CDR3 in DNA: TGTGCCAGCATCACACCTGGGGCTGGCTACACCTTC. Protein: CASITPGAGYTF.